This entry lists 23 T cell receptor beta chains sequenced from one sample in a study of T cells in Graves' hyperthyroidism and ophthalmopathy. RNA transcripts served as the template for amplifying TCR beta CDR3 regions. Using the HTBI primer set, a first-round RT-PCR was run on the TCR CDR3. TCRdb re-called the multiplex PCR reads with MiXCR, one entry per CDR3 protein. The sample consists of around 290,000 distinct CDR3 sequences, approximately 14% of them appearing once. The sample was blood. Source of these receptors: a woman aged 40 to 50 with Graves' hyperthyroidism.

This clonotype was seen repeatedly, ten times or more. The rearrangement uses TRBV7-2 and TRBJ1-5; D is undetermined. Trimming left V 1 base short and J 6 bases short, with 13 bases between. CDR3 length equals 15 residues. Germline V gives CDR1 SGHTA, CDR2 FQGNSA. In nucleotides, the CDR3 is TGTGCCAGCAGCTTAGGCCCGAGCTTAGGTCAGCCCCAGCATTTT. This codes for CASSLGPSLGQPQHF.

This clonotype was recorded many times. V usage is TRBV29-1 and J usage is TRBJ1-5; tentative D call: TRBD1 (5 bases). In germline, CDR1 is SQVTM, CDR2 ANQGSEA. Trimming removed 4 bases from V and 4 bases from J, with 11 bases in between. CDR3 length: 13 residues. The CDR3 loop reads CSVAPGPNQPQHF. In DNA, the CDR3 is TGCAGCGTTGCCCCAGGGCCAAATCAGCCCCAGCATTTT.

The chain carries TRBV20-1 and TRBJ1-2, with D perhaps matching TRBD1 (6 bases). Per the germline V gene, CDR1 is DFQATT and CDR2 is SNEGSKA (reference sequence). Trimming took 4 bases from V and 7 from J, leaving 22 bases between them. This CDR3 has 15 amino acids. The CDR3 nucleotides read TGCAGTGCTACGCGGCAGGTTGGGGGGGCGTCTGGCTACACCTTC. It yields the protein CSATRQVGGASGYTF.

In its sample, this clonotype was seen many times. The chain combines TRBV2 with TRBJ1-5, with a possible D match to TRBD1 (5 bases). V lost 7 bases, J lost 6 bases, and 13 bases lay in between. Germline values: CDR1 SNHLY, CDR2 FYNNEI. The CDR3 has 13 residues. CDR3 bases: TGTGCCAGCACTCTGCAAGGGGTTCAGCCCCAGCATTTT. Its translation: CASTLQGVQPQHF.

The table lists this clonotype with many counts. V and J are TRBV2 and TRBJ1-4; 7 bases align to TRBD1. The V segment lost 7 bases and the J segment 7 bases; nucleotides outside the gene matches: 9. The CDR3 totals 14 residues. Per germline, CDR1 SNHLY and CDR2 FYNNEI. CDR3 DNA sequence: TGTGCCAGCAATATCGACAGGGATGGTGAAAAACTGTTTTTT. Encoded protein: CASNIDRDGEKLFF.

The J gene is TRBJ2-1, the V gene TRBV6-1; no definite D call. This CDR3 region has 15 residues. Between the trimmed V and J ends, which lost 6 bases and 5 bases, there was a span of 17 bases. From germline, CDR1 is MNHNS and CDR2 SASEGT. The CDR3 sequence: CASRRLDGTNNEQFF. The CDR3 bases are TGTGCCAGCAGGAGACTGGATGGAACAAACAATGAGCAGTTCTTC.

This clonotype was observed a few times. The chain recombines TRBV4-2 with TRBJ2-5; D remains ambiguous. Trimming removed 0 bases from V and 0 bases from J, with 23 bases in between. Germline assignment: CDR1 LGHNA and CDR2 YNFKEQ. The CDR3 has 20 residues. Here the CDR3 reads CASSQDLRRNSQGYQETQYF. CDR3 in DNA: TGTGCCAGCAGCCAAGATTTAAGGAGAAACTCCCAAGGGTACCAAGAGACCCAGTACTTC.

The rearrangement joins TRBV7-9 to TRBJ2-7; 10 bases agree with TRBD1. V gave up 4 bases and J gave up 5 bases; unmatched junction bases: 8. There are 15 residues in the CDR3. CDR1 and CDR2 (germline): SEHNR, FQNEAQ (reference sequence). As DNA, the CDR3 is TGTGCCAGCAGCTCCCAAAGGGACAGGGGCAACGAGCAGTACTTC. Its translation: CASSSQRDRGNEQYF.

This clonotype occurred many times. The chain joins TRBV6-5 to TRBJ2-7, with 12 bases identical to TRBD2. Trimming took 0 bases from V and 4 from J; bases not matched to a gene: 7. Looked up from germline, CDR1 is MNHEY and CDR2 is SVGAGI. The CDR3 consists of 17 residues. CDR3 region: CASSYSSPGTSGYEQYF. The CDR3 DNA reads TGTGCCAGCAGTTACTCTTCCCCCGGGACTAGCGGGTACGAGCAGTACTTC.

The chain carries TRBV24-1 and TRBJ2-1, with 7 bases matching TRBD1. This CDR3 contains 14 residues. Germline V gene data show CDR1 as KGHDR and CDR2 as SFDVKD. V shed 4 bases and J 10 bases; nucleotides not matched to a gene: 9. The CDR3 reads CATSERQGMREQFF. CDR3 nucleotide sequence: TGTGCCACCAGTGAGCGACAGGGAATGAGGGAGCAGTTCTTC.

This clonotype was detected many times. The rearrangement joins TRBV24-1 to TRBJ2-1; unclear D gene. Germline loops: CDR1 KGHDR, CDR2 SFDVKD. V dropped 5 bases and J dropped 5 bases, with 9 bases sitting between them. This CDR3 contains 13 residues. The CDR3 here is CATSVSAHNEQFF. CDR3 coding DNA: TGTGCCACCAGTGTCAGTGCCCACAATGAGCAGTTCTTC.

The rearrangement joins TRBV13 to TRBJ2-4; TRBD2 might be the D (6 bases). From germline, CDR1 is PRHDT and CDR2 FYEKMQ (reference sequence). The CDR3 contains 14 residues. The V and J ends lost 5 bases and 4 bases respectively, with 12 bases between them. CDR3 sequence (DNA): TGTGCCAGCAGCCGTCGGGACTTAAAAAACATTCAGTACTTC. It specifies CASSRRDLKNIQYF.

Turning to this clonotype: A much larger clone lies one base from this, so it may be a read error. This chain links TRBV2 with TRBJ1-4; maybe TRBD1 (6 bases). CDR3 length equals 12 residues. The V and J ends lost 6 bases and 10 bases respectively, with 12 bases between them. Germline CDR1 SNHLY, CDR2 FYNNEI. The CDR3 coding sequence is TGTGCCAGCAGCCAAAGAGGGGGAAAACTGTTTTTT. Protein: CASSQRGGKLFF.

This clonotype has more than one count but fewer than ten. In DNA, the CDR3 is TGTGCCACCAGCAGAGGACTAGCGGAGTACAATGAGCAGTTCTTC. It encodes CATSRGLAEYNEQFF. The chain recombines TRBV15 with TRBJ2-1; 9 positions match TRBD2. J lost 4 bases, V lost 1 base, and 2 bases had no gene match. The germline V gene encodes CDR1 LNHNV and CDR2 YYDKDF (reference sequence). The CDR3 contains 15 residues. Looking up the rest from reference TRBV15 and TRBJ2-1 gives the full variable domain: DAMVIQNPRYQVTQFGKPVTLSCSQTLNHNVMYWYQQKSSQAPKLLFHYYDKDFNNEADTPDNFQSRRPNTSFCFLDIRSPGLGDTAMYLCATSRGLAEYNEQFFGPGTRLTVL.

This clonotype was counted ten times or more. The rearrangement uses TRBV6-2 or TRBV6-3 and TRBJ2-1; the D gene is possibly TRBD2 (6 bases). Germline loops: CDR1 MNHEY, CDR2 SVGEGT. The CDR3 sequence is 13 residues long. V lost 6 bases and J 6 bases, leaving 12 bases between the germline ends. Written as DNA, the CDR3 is TGTGCCAGCAGGGCGGGAACTGGCAATGAGCAGTTCTTC. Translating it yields CASRAGTGNEQFF.

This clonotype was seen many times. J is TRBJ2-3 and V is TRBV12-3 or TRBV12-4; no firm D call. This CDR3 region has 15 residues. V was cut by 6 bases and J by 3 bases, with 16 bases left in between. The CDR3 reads CASSIGLWVTDTQYF. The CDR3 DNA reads TGTGCCAGCAGCATTGGGCTATGGGTAACAGATACGCAGTATTTT.

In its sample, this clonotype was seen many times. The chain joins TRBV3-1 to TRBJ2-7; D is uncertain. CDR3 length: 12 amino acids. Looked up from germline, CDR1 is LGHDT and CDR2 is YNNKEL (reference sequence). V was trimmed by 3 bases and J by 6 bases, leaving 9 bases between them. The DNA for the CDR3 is TGTGCCAGCAGCCACCTAGAAGGCGAGCAGTACTTC. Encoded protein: CASSHLEGEQYF.

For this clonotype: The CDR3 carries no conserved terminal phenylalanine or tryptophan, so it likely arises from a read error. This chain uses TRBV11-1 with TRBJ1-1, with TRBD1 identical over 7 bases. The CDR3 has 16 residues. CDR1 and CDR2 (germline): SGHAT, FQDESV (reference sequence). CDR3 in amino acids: CASSSPTGSLNTEAFL. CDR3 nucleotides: TGTGCCAGCAGCTCCCCGACAGGGTCCTTGAATACTGAAGCTTTCCTT.

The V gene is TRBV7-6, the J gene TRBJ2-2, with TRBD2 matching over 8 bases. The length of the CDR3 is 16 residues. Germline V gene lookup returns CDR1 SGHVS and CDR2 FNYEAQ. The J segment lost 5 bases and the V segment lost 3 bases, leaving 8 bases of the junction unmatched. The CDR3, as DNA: TGTGCCAGCAGCTTGCTCATTAGCGGGGCTACCGGGGAGCTGTTTTTT. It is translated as CASSLLISGATGELFF.

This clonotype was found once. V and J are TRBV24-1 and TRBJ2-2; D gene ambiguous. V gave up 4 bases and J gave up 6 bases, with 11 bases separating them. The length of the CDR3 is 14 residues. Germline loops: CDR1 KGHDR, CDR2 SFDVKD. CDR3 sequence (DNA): TGTGCCACCAGTGAGGTTGGCGGTCCCGGGGAGCTGTTTTTT. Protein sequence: CATSEVGGPGELFF.

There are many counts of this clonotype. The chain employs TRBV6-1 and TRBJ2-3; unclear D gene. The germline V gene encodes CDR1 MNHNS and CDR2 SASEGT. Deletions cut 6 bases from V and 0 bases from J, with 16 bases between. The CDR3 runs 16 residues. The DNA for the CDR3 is TGTGCCAGCAGCTCCTCCTCTGGGTCTAGCACAGATACGCAGTATTTT. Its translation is CASSSSSGSSTDTQYF.

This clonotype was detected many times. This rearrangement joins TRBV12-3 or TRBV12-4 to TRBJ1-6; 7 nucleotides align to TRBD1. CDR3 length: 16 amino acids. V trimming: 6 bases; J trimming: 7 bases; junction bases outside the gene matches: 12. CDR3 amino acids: CASSEDPGGHNSPLHF. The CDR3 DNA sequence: TGTGCCAGCAGCGAAGACCCAGGGGGTCACAATTCACCCCTCCACTTT.

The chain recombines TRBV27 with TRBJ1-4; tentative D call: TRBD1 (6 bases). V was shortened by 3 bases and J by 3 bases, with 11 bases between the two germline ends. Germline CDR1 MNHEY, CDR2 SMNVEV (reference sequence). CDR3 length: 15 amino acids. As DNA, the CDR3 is TGTGCCAGCAGTTTTAGGGGGTCGGCTAATGAAAAACTGTTTTTT. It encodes CASSFRGSANEKLFF.